These 17 T cell receptor beta chains originate from one sample sequenced in a study of graft-versus-host responses after intestinal transplantation. This table comes from immunoSEQ multiplex PCR, and its TCRdb copy is limited to in-frame clones, with some not included. The sample lists around 50,000 clones, roughly 83% occurring once. The antigens for these receptors are not known. Source: unstimulated CD4+ T cells sorted from spleen or lymph node cells, taken before transplant. The receptors stem from a human donor who was the organ donor for an intestinal transplant.

This sequence joins TRBV19 and TRBJ2-3, with 10 nucleotides matching TRBD1. V was clipped by 3 bases and J by 3 bases; unmatched bases: 6. The germline V gene has CDR1 LNHDA and CDR2 SQIVND (reference sequence). The CDR3 is 16 residues long. CDR3 residues: CASSMGLGQGTDTQYF. DNA for the CDR3: TGTGCCAGTAGTATGGGCCTGGGACAGGGGACAGATACGCAGTATTTT.

The CDR3 protein is CAISSGQSYGYTF. The CDR3 coding sequence is TGTGCCATCAGCTCGGGACAGAGCTATGGCTACACCTTC. This chain connects TRBV10-3 to TRBJ1-2, with 7 bases identical to TRBD1. The CDR3 covers 13 residues. The V gene's germline CDR1 is ENHRY and CDR2 SYGVKD. Trimming took 6 bases from V and 4 from J; bases not matched to a gene: 5.

This chain uses TRBV27 with TRBJ1-5; possibly TRBD1 for D (6 bases). The V gene's germline CDR1 is MNHEY and CDR2 SMNVEV (reference sequence). The V end was cut by 6 bases, the J end by 9 bases, with 12 bases between. The CDR3 totals 12 residues. CDR3 coding DNA: TGTGCCAGCAGCTTCACAGGGCGGCCCCAGCATTTT. Translating gives CASSFTGRPQHF.

This rearrangement joins TRBV4-2 to TRBJ1-1; D not certain. CDR3 length: 15 amino acids. The germline V and J ends were trimmed by 1 base and 0 bases, with 9 bases remaining between them. CDR1 is LGHNA and CDR2 is YNFKEQ in the germline V gene. The chain's CDR3 is CASSQVAGMNTEAFF. The CDR3 nucleotides read TGTGCCAGCAGCCAAGTCGCGGGGATGAACACTGAAGCTTTCTTT.

V and J are TRBV18 and TRBJ2-7; 11 bases fit TRBD2. Germline loops: CDR1 KGHSH, CDR2 LQKENI. J lost 2 bases, V lost 3 bases, and 3 bases had no gene match. CDR3 length: 15 residues. CDR3 sequence: CASSPATSGTYEQYF. The CDR3 nucleotides read TGTGCCAGCTCACCGGCGACTAGCGGGACCTACGAGCAGTACTTC. The whole variable domain, remainder taken from reference TRBV18 and TRBJ2-7, is NAGVMQNPRHLVRRRGQEARLRCSPMKGHSHVYWYRQLPEEGLKFMVYLQKENIIDESGMPKERFSAEFPKEGPSILRIQQVVRGDSAAYFCASSPATSGTYEQYFGPGTRLTVT.

To note about this clone: One end of the junction varies from germline; a read error may be responsible. Other DNA variants within this sample encode the same CDR3. The rearrangement joins TRBV9 to TRBJ1-2; the match to TRBD1 covers 7 bases. Germline V CDR1 and CDR2: SGDLS, YYNGEE. The CDR3 is made up of 13 amino acids. In DNA, the CDR3 is TGTGCTAGCAGCGTCTGGACAGGTGACGGCTACACCTTC. Protein sequence: CASSVWTGDGYTF.

V is TRBV5-1 and J is TRBJ2-1; tentative D call: TRBD2 (6 bases). Germline CDR1 and CDR2: SGHRS and YFSETQ. Between the trimmed V and J ends, which lost 0 bases and 9 bases, there was a span of 19 bases. There are 16 residues in the CDR3. The CDR3 region is CASSLGILAPGSEQFF. DNA of the CDR3: TGCGCCAGCAGCTTGGGTATTCTAGCGCCCGGTTCTGAGCAGTTCTTC.

The chain joins TRBV18 to TRBJ1-2; 9 nucleotides match TRBD1. V lost 3 bases and J lost 6; bases outside the gene matches: 8. The CDR3 loop spans 15 amino acids. From germline, CDR1 is KGHSH and CDR2 LQKENI. The CDR3 DNA reads TGTGCCAGCTCACCCACCGGGACAGGGAGGGATGGCTACACCTTC. This sequence encodes CASSPTGTGRDGYTF.

The chain is built from TRBV19 and TRBJ1-1; D not resolved. V was shortened by 3 bases and J by 7 bases, with 15 bases between the two germline ends. The CDR3 extends over 14 amino acids. The germline gives CDR1 LNHDA, CDR2 SQIVND (reference sequence). CDR3 coding DNA: TGTGCCAGTAGTATTAGTCTGGTGGGGAGTGAAGCTTTCTTT. Protein sequence: CASSISLVGSEAFF.

This sequence joins TRBV30 and TRBJ2-7, with D possibly being TRBD2 (6 bases). The CDR3 consists of 11 residues. V dropped 8 bases and J dropped 0 bases, with 8 bases sitting between them. Per the germline V gene, CDR1 is GTSNPN and CDR2 is SVGIG (reference sequence). The CDR3 sequence: CAGTYSYEQYF. The DNA for the CDR3 is TGTGCCGGGACTTACTCCTACGAGCAGTACTTC.

The chain uses TRBV18 and TRBJ1-4; a possible D gene is TRBD1 (6 bases). The V and J ends lost 3 bases and 2 bases respectively, with 7 bases between them. Germline assignment: CDR1 KGHSH and CDR2 LQKENI. The length of the CDR3 is 14 residues. The CDR3 region has the DNA TGTGCCAGCTCACCCACAGGGACTAATGAAAAACTGTTTTTT. Encoded protein: CASSPTGTNEKLFF.

V and J are TRBV6-5 and TRBJ2-7, with TRBD2 matching over 12 bases. This CDR3 has 16 residues. Germline CDR1 and CDR2: MNHEY and SVGAGI. V was pared by 2 bases and J by 2 bases, with 4 bases of the junction left unmatched. In DNA, the CDR3 is TGTGCCAGCAGTTACAAAGGACTAGCGGGAACCTACGAGCAGTACTTC. Translation: CASSYKGLAGTYEQYF.

The chain is built from TRBV5-8 and TRBJ2-3; 8 bases map to TRBD1. This CDR3 has 16 residues. Germline CDR1 SGHTS, CDR2 YDEGEE. The ends lost 1 base at V and 2 bases at J; junction bases unmatched: 6. The CDR3 region is CASSLRSGQVTDTQYF. For the CDR3, the DNA is TGTGCCAGCAGCTTGAGGTCGGGACAGGTCACAGATACGCAGTATTTT.

V usage is TRBV5-1 and J usage is TRBJ2-3, with 13 bases aligning to TRBD2. Germline V gene sequence: CDR1 SGHRS, CDR2 YFSETQ. V gave up 4 bases and J gave up 5 bases; unmatched junction bases: 7. This CDR3 region has 16 residues. Here the CDR3 reads CASSKLAGGPIDTQYF. The CDR3 region has the DNA TGCGCCAGCAGCAAACTAGCGGGAGGGCCAATAGATACGCAGTATTTT.

V is TRBV5-6 and J is TRBJ2-1, with unresolved D. Germline V lookup: CDR1 SGHDT, CDR2 YYEEEE. V dropped 4 bases and J dropped 8 bases, with 7 bases sitting between them. This CDR3 has 11 residues. The CDR3 region is CASSALYEQFF. The CDR3 nucleotides read TGTGCCAGCAGCGCCCTTTATGAGCAGTTCTTC.

V is TRBV19 and J is TRBJ2-3; no clear D gene. CDR1 is LNHDA, CDR2 SQIVND, per germline (reference sequence). With 2 bases removed from V and 3 bases from J, the gap between germline ends came to 6 bases. The CDR3 is made up of 13 amino acids. The chain's CDR3 is CASSILLTDTQYF. For the CDR3, the DNA is TGTGCCAGTAGTATACTGCTAACAGATACGCAGTATTTT. The full variable domain, with the rest looked up from reference TRBV19 and TRBJ2-3, is DGGITQSPKYLFRKEGQNVTLSCEQNLNHDAMYWYRQDPGQGLRLIYYSQIVNDFQKGDIAEGYSVSREKKESFPLTVTSAQKNPTAFYLCASSILLTDTQYFGPGTRLTVL.

The chain carries TRBV7-2 and TRBJ2-7; 13 bases line up with TRBD2. Per germline, CDR1 SGHTA and CDR2 FQGNSA. The CDR3 loop spans 15 amino acids. J was trimmed by 3 bases and V by 5 bases; bases with no gene match: 4. The CDR3 here is CASSPGLAGLYEQYF. The CDR3 coding sequence is TGTGCCAGCAGCCCGGGACTAGCGGGGCTCTACGAGCAGTACTTC.